These T cell receptor beta chains were read from a single sample in a study of early T cells in non-severe SARS-CoV-2 infection. TCRdb processed the 5' RACE reads anew with MiXCR; each CDR3 protein has one entry. Of 57,000 or so distinct CDR3 sequences listed, roughly 5.5% are singletons. Material for sequencing was whole blood. The receptors come from an adult who was a healthcare worker with PCR-confirmed SARS-CoV-2 infection or an uninfected control (not recorded which). The CDR3 runs from the conserved cysteine through the conserved F or W. Fields, in order: D gene, J gene, clone size, V gene, CDR3 DNA, CDR3 protein. D genes are given only for firm matches. Size is stated for part of the rows, as once, few or many counts, or as a class when the clone is expanded.

>.|TRBJ1-4|.|TRBV5-6
TGTGCCAGCAGCTTTACGGCGGCAACTAATGAAAAACTGTTTTTT
CASSFTAATNEKLFF
>TRBD1|TRBJ2-7|many|TRBV5-6
TGTGCCAGCAGCTGGGGACAGATCTACGAGCAGTACTTC
CASSWGQIYEQYF
>TRBD1|TRBJ2-5|many|TRBV7-2
TGTGCCAGCAGCTTAGTCAGGACAGGGACCCAAGAGACCCAGTACTTC
CASSLVRTGTQETQYF
>TRBD2|TRBJ2-2|many|TRBV5-4
TGTGCCAGCAGCTTGAGGCTAGCGGGGGGCCTTCACACCGGGGAGCTGTTTTTT
CASSLRLAGGLHTGELFF
>TRBD2|TRBJ2-1|many|TRBV7-9
TGTGCCAGCAGCCAACCCGTTAAAACCGGGACTAGCGCTGGCGGTTACAATGAGCAGTTCTTC
CASSQPVKTGTSAGGYNEQFF
>.|TRBJ1-1|many|TRBV12-3/TRBV12-4
TGTGCCAGCACCCTGCTAGGCCAGGGGACTGAAGCTTTCTTT
CASTLLGQGTEAFF
>TRBD2|TRBJ2-5|many|TRBV9
TGTGCCAGCAGCGGGCTAGCGGGAGGCGGAGAGACCCAGTACTTC
CASSGLAGGGETQYF
>.|TRBJ2-1|many|TRBV7-6
TGTGCCAGCAGCCCGGGTATTGGGTCTATATACAATGAGCAGTTCTTC
CASSPGIGSIYNEQFF
>.|TRBJ2-1|few|TRBV18
TGTGCCAGCTCACCCGGACTTGAGCAGTTCTTC
CASSPGLEQFF
>TRBD2|TRBJ2-1|many|TRBV6-5
TGTGCCAGCCGATCGACGGGGGGAACCTACAATGAGCAGTTCTTC
CASRSTGGTYNEQFF
>TRBD2|TRBJ2-1|many|TRBV20-1
TGCAGTGCTCAGCCACTAGCGGGAGTAGATGAGCAGTTCTTC
CSAQPLAGVDEQFF
>TRBD1|TRBJ1-4|many|TRBV5-1
TGCGCCAGCAGCTTCGGGACAGCCGATGAAAAACTGTTTTTT
CASSFGTADEKLFF
>TRBD2|TRBJ2-5|many|TRBV9
TGTGCCAGCAGCGTGACTAGCGGGGGAATTGGGGAGACCCAGTACTTC
CASSVTSGGIGETQYF
>.|TRBJ2-7|medium-sized|TRBV29-1
TGCAGCGTCGCCCTCTCTTTCGAGCAGTACTTC
CSVALSFEQYF
>.|TRBJ1-1|few|TRBV6-5
TGTGCCAGCAGACCGCGCTGGGGCGACGACACTGAAGCTTTCTTT
CASRPRWGDDTEAFF
>.|TRBJ2-6|many|TRBV7-9
TGTGCCAGCAGCGCCCACGTCCTGACTTTC
CASSAHVLTF
>.|TRBJ1-2|few|TRBV30
TGTGCCTGGACCGCTGAGGGGGGCTACACCTTC
CAWTAEGGYTF
>TRBD1|TRBJ1-5|many|TRBV30
TGTGCCTGGAGCACAGGGGGCTTGAGCAATCAGCCCCAGCATTTT
CAWSTGGLSNQPQHF
>TRBD2|TRBJ2-7|many|TRBV29-1
TGCAGCGTTGAAGGGGCTAGCGGGAGAGAGGGTTCCTACGAGCAGTACTTC
CSVEGASGREGSYEQYF
>TRBD1|TRBJ2-2|many|TRBV30
TGTGCCTGGACCGGGACAGGGGGGAGGACCGGGGAGCTGTTTTTT
CAWTGTGGRTGELFF
>.|TRBJ2-1|few|TRBV6-2/TRBV6-3
TGTGCCAGCAGTTATGCAGGGGACTCCTACAATGAGCAGTTCTTC
CASSYAGDSYNEQFF
>.|TRBJ1-2|many|TRBV7-6
TGTGCCAGCAGCTTGGCAGGGGACACCTATGGCTACACCTTC
CASSLAGDTYGYTF
>TRBD1|TRBJ1-2|many|TRBV6-5
TGTGCCAGCAGTTACCGCGACAGGGGTCCAATCTATGGCTACACCTTC
CASSYRDRGPIYGYTF
>.|TRBJ2-1|many|TRBV4-2
TGTGCCAGCAGCCAAGTATCGTTGGCCGGAATGAATGAGCAGTTCTTC
CASSQVSLAGMNEQFF
>.|TRBJ2-3|many|TRBV10-3
TGTGCCATCAGTGAAAACGGGAAGTCGAATACGCAGTATTTT
CAISENGKSNTQYF
>.|TRBJ1-2|many|TRBV25-1
TGTGCCAGCAGGGGGTATGGCTACACCTTC
CASRGYGYTF
>.|TRBJ2-1|many|TRBV4-3
TGCGCCAGCAGCCTCCACCCACGAGGGTACATTGAGCAGTTCTTC
CASSLHPRGYIEQFF
>TRBD1|TRBJ1-1|many|TRBV5-1
TGCGCCAGCAGCTCCAGGACAGGGAGTACTGAAGCTTTCTTT
CASSSRTGSTEAFF
>.|TRBJ2-5|many|TRBV27
TGTGCCAGCAGTTATCGGGGGACACAAGAGACCCAGTACTTC
CASSYRGTQETQYF
>TRBD1|TRBJ1-5|few|TRBV12-3/TRBV12-4
TGTGCCAGCAGGGGACAGGGGGACAATCAGCCCCAGCATTTT
CASRGQGDNQPQHF
>.|TRBJ2-5|.|TRBV24-1
TGTGCCACCAGTGCCCCCGGAGGGGAGACCCAGTACTTC
CATSAPGGETQYF
>.|TRBJ1-2|many|TRBV30
TGTGCCTGGAGTGTTCTGGGGGCGTATGGCTACACCTTC
CAWSVLGAYGYTF
>TRBD2|TRBJ2-1|many|TRBV3-1
TGTGCCAGCAGCTCCCCGCCCGGGACTAGCGGCACAAATGAGCAGTTCTTC
CASSSPPGTSGTNEQFF
>.|TRBJ2-1|few|TRBV7-2
TGTGCCAGCACCCTGCCAAGGGTAATCGAGCAGTTCTTC
CASTLPRVIEQFF
>.|TRBJ1-2|many|TRBV5-1
TGCGCCAGCAGCTTGGTATTCGACGGGTTCTATGGCTACACCTTC
CASSLVFDGFYGYTF
>TRBD1|TRBJ1-6|.|TRBV10-3
TGTGCCACCTCGGGACAGATTAATTCACCCCTCCACTTT
CATSGQINSPLHF
>TRBD2|TRBJ2-2|.|TRBV7-9
TGTGCCAGCAGCTTACTAGCGGCTCCCGGGGAGCTGTTTTTT
CASSLLAAPGELFF
>TRBD1|TRBJ1-1|.|TRBV6-1
TGTGCCAGCCGGACCGGGACAGGGGCTTGGGACACTGAAGCTTTCTTT
CASRTGTGAWDTEAFF
>.|TRBJ2-2|many|TRBV7-2
TGTGCCAGCAGTTCCATCGGGGAGCTGTTTTTT
CASSSIGELFF
>TRBD2|TRBJ2-7|few|TRBV4-1
TGCGCCAGCAGCCAACGGAGCGGGGCGACCTACGAGCAGTACTTC
CASSQRSGATYEQYF
>.|TRBJ2-3|.|TRBV30
TGTGCCTGGGAAGGAGGGCCTCTGACAGAGGGGTTCGTGGGATACACAGATACGCAGTATTTT
CAWEGGPLTEGFVGYTDTQYF
>.|TRBJ1-5|many|TRBV20-1
TGCAGTGCTAGGGCACAGGGTGGCAATCAGCCCCAGCATTTT
CSARAQGGNQPQHF
>TRBD2|TRBJ2-7|.|TRBV7-6
TGTGCCAGCAGCAGGACTAGCGGGGAGCAGTACTTC
CASSRTSGEQYF
>TRBD1|TRBJ1-2|few|TRBV20-1
TGCAGTGCTAGGGGACGGACAGGGGAAACTAACTATGGCTACACCTTC
CSARGRTGETNYGYTF
>.|TRBJ1-5|many|TRBV7-6
TGTGCCAGCAGCTCCGGCGGCAGGTATAGCAATCAGCCCCAGCATTTT
CASSSGGRYSNQPQHF
>.|TRBJ1-1|many|TRBV9
TGTGCCAGCAGAGCCATCGGTGGTAACACTGAAGCTTTCTTT
CASRAIGGNTEAFF
>.|TRBJ2-5|.|TRBV6-6
TGTGCCAGCAGTTACCCGGATTCAGGGGCCCAGTACTTC
CASSYPDSGAQYF
>TRBD2|TRBJ2-1|many|TRBV4-3
TGCGCCAGCAGCCAGGGGACTAGCGGGCTTAGCTCCTACAATGAGCAGTTCTTC
CASSQGTSGLSSYNEQFF
>.|TRBJ1-6|.|TRBV9
TGTGCCAGCAGCGCACTAGGGAGCTCCTATAATTCACCCCTCCACTTT
CASSALGSSYNSPLHF
>.|TRBJ2-7|few|TRBV7-9
TGTGCCAGCAGCTTATATTACGAGCAGTACTTC
CASSLYYEQYF